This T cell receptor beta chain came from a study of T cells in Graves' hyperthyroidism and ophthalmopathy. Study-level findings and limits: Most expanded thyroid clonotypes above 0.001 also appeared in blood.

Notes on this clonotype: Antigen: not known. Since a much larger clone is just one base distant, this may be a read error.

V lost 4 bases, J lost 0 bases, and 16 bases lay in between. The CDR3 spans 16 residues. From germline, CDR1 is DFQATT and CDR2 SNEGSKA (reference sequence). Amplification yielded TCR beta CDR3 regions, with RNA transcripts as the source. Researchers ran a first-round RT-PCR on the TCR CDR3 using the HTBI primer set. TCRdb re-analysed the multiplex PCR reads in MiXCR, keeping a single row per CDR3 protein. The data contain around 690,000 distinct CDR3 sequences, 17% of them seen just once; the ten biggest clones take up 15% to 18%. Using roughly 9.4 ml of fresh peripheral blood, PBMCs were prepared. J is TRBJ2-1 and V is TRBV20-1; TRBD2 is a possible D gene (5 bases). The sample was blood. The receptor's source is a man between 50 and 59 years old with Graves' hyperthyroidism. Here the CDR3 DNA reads TGCAGTGCTACGGACTCGTACCGCTTCTCCTACAATGAGCAGTTCTTC. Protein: CSATDSYRFSYNEQFF.